A selection of T cell receptor beta chains follows, all from one sample in a study of blood T cell repertoires in COVID-19. TCRdb's table, derived via immunoSEQ multiplex PCR, lists solely in-frame clones and lacks some. The profile covers about 140,000 clones, with around 86% appearing a single time and approximately 8.2% taken by the ten largest. Material for sequencing was peripheral blood. The receptors shown here come from a human donor in a cohort sampled during active COVID-19. CDR3s include the opening cysteine and the closing phenylalanine or tryptophan. The D gene is left open where the match is weak. The size entry is marked missing in some rows and otherwise reads once, few, many or a size class.

j_gene	abundance	d_gene	v_gene	CDR3nt	CDR3aa
TRBJ2-1	NA	TRBD2	TRBV19	TGTGCCAGTAGTTCAGGGACTAGCGACGGTTTCAATGAGCAGTTCTTC	CASSSGTSDGFNEQFF
TRBJ2-2	NA	NA	TRBV9	TGTGCCAGCAGCCCCGAGGGGGGAGGGTACACCGGGGAGCTGTTTTTT	CASSPEGGGYTGELFF
TRBJ2-1	NA	NA	TRBV6-1	TGTGCCAGCAGTGAAGCGCTCGGGGGATTAGATGAGCAGTTCTTC	CASSEALGGLDEQFF
TRBJ2-7	NA	TRBD2	TRBV7-3	TGTGCCAGCAGCCGGGGGGGTAGCTCCTACGAGCAGTACTTC	CASSRGGSSYEQYF
TRBJ2-7	NA	TRBD1	TRBV6-5	TGTGCCAGCAGTTACTCTTCGGGAAGGGACAGGACGTACTTC	CASSYSSGRDRTYF
TRBJ1-1	NA	TRBD1	TRBV7-2	TGTGCCAGCAGCCCTACAGGGGACACTGAAGCTTTCTTT	CASSPTGDTEAFF
TRBJ1-2	NA	TRBD1	TRBV5-1	TGCGCCAGCAGCTTGGAGGCAGGGGGCGAGAGTGGCTACACCTTC	CASSLEAGGESGYTF
TRBJ2-3	NA	TRBD1	TRBV3-1/TRBV3-2	TGTGCCAGCAGCCAAGATCGCCGGGACAGGGGGCAGGCCGAGGCAGATACGCAGTATTTT	CASSQDRRDRGQAEADTQYF
TRBJ2-2	once	TRBD1	TRBV9	TGTGCCAGCAGCGTAGCTCGGGACAGGGAGGGCACCGGGGAGCTGTTTTTT	CASSVARDREGTGELFF
TRBJ2-3	NA	NA	TRBV19	TGTGCCAGTAGCCCCACACCGAATACGCAGTATTTT	CASSPTPNTQYF
TRBJ2-2	NA	NA	TRBV5-1	TGCGCCAGCAGCCCCACCAGCAGGAACCTCAACACCGGGGAGCTGTTTTTT	CASSPTSRNLNTGELFF
TRBJ2-1	NA	TRBD2	TRBV6-1	TGTGCCAGCAGTGAACACAGCGGGAGGGCCCTCAATGAGCAGTTCTTC	CASSEHSGRALNEQFF
TRBJ1-4	NA	NA	TRBV13	TGTGCCAGCAGCCCGAGACCGGACAGAGGACAAAAACTGTTTTTT	CASSPRPDRGQKLFF
TRBJ1-5	NA	NA	TRBV5-5	TGTGCCAGCAGTTTCCAGGGCTATAGCAATCAGCCCCAGCATTTT	CASSFQGYSNQPQHF
TRBJ2-7	once	TRBD2	TRBV6-2/TRBV6-3	TGTGCCAGCAGTTACTCGACTAGCGGGAGGGCCGCCTACGAGCAGTACTTC	CASSYSTSGRAAYEQYF
TRBJ2-5	NA	TRBD1	TRBV7-2	TGTGCCAGCAGCGCCACAGGGGGCGGAGAGACCCAGTACTTC	CASSATGGGETQYF
TRBJ2-1	NA	NA	TRBV4-1	TGCGCCAGCAGCCACAGCACTAGTGTTGCCTCCTACAATGAGCAGTTCTTC	CASSHSTSVASYNEQFF
TRBJ2-7	NA	NA	TRBV12-2	TGTGCAAGTCGCTTCGGCGGGAGGCTCTCCTACGAGCAGTACTTC	CASRFGGRLSYEQYF
TRBJ1-1	few	NA	TRBV29-1	TGCAGCGTTGAACAGTCCGTGAACACTGAAGCTTTCTTT	CSVEQSVNTEAFF
TRBJ2-7	once	NA	TRBV7-8	TGTGCCAGCAGCCCCCCCGGTGGGGGGTACCCCGAGCAGTACTTC	CASSPPGGGYPEQYF
TRBJ1-3	once	TRBD1	TRBV18	TGTGCCAGCTCACACATGGGCCGACAGGGGAGTGGAAACACCATATATTTT	CASSHMGRQGSGNTIYF
TRBJ1-3	NA	TRBD1	TRBV6-5	TGTGCCAGCAGGACAGGGTCTGGAAACACCATATATTTT	CASRTGSGNTIYF
TRBJ1-6	NA	TRBD1	TRBV18	TGTGCCAGCTCACCACCGGGACAGAACTATAATTCACCCCTCCACTTT	CASSPPGQNYNSPLHF
TRBJ2-1	many	TRBD2	TRBV25-1	TGTGCCAGCACCACCCCGGGGGGGGTTTCCTACAATGAGCAGTTCTTC	CASTTPGGVSYNEQFF
TRBJ2-5	NA	NA	TRBV24-1	TGTGCCACCGGGGCCCCTGGAGGGAGGCACCAAGAGACCCAGTACTTC	CATGAPGGRHQETQYF
TRBJ1-5	NA	NA	TRBV27	TGTGCCAGCAGACCCAGGGGAGGGGTCCAACTCTATAGCAATCAGCCCCAGCATTTT	CASRPRGGVQLYSNQPQHF
TRBJ2-7	NA	NA	TRBV5-6	TGTGCCAGCAGCTTGGGTGGCCTCTCCGAGCAGTACTTC	CASSLGGLSEQYF
TRBJ2-7	NA	TRBD2	TRBV6-2/TRBV6-3	TGTGCCAGCAGTTACACTAGTGTGGGACTAGGAGCCTACGAGCAGTACTTC	CASSYTSVGLGAYEQYF
TRBJ1-1	few	NA	TRBV9	TGTGCCAGCAGCCCCTCACCTCCACAACCTGAAGCTTTCTTT	CASSPSPPQPEAFF
TRBJ2-7	NA	TRBD2	TRBV9	TGTGCCAGCAGCGTAGGAGGGGTAGCGGGAGTCCCCGAGCAGTACTTC	CASSVGGVAGVPEQYF
TRBJ2-1	NA	TRBD2	TRBV3-1/TRBV3-2	TGTGCCAGCAGCCAAGATTTCTCGCGGGAGGGGAATGAGCAGTTCTTC	CASSQDFSREGNEQFF
TRBJ2-7	NA	TRBD2	TRBV5-1	TGCGCCAGCAGCAGAACTAGCGGGAGTCTGAGGGGGTACGAGCAGTACTTC	CASSRTSGSLRGYEQYF
TRBJ2-1	once	TRBD2	TRBV4-1	TGCGCCAGCAGCCAAGTTAACATGGGACTAGCGGCGAATGAGCAGTTCTTC	CASSQVNMGLAANEQFF
TRBJ2-5	NA	TRBD2	TRBV5-4	TGTGCCAGCAGCCGGACTAGCGGGAACCAAGAGACCCAGTACTTC	CASSRTSGNQETQYF
TRBJ2-7	NA	TRBD1	TRBV13	TGTGCCAGCAGCTACCGGGACAGGGTCTACGAGCAGTACTTC	CASSYRDRVYEQYF
TRBJ2-7	NA	TRBD1	TRBV14	TGTGCCAGCAGCCAAGAACAGGGGGCCTCCTACGAGCAGTACTTC	CASSQEQGASYEQYF
TRBJ1-2	once	NA	TRBV27	TGTGCCAGCAGTTCTCGAGGGCAGGAGGGTGGCTACACCTTC	CASSSRGQEGGYTF
TRBJ2-3	NA	NA	TRBV2	TGTGCCAGCAGTGAAGACGGGGGTACGCAGTATTTT	CASSEDGGTQYF
TRBJ2-1	once	NA	TRBV11-3	TGTGCCAGCAGCCAGACCAGGGGTGCCGGAGGAAATGAGCAGTTCTTC	CASSQTRGAGGNEQFF
TRBJ2-1	NA	NA	TRBV6-5	TGTGCCAGCAGCCGGTCTCGAGATCCCAATGAGCAGTTCTTC	CASSRSRDPNEQFF
TRBJ2-2	NA	NA	TRBV27	TGTGCCAGTTCAGCCGACGGGTTCGGAGCGAACACCGGGGAGCTGTTTTTT	CASSADGFGANTGELFF
TRBJ1-6	NA	TRBD1	TRBV27	TGTGCCAGCTCCATCTTTTTGGCAGGGGGCGATCAGCCATTTAATTCACCCCTCCACTTT	CASSIFLAGGDQPFNSPLHF
TRBJ2-2	NA	TRBD2	TRBV3-1/TRBV3-2	TGTGCCAGCAGCCAGGTAGCGGGAGGTCCGAACACCGGGGAGCTGTTTTTT	CASSQVAGGPNTGELFF
TRBJ1-2	NA	NA	TRBV12-3/TRBV12-4	TGTGCCAGCAGTTTAAGGTTGGGCGGCTACACCTTC	CASSLRLGGYTF
TRBJ2-7	NA	TRBD1	TRBV15	TGTGCCACCAGCAGAACAAACAGGGGGCTCGACGAGCAGTACTTC	CATSRTNRGLDEQYF
TRBJ1-5	once	NA	TRBV28	TGTGCCAGCAGTTTAGGGGGCATGCAGCCCCAGCATTTT	CASSLGGMQPQHF
TRBJ2-7	NA	TRBD2	TRBV3-1/TRBV3-2	TGTGCCAGCAGCCAAGATCTTAGACTAGCGGTCTCCTACGAGCAGTACTTC	CASSQDLRLAVSYEQYF
TRBJ2-1	NA	TRBD2	TRBV19	TGTGCCAGTAGTGTCGGGAGGCCCCGATTCTCCTACAATGAGCAGTTCTTC	CASSVGRPRFSYNEQFF
TRBJ2-5	NA	NA	TRBV6-5	TGTGCCAGCAGTTACTCGTTGTTAGCCAAGGAGACCCAGTACTTC	CASSYSLLAKETQYF
TRBJ2-5	NA	TRBD1	TRBV2	TGTGCCAGCAGGAGGACAGGGGGGGAAGAGACCCAGTACTTC	CASRRTGGEETQYF
TRBJ2-2	NA	TRBD2	TRBV25-1	TGTGCCAGCAGTGAAGTGGCGGGAGATACCGGGGAGCTGTTTTTT	CASSEVAGDTGELFF
TRBJ2-7	NA	NA	TRBV19	TGTGCCAGTAGTTTCGGGGGCGAGCAGTACTTC	CASSFGGEQYF